One sample yielded the 8 T cell receptor beta chains listed below, sequenced in a study of blood T cells in healthy people across ages. With a J-beta primer mix and a sample-barcoded 5' primer, a second PCR ran about 7 to 12 cycles. TCRdb re-derived calls from the 5' RACE reads in MiXCR, one entry per CDR3 protein. Among about 1,600,000 distinct CDR3 sequences, around two fifths were seen once, and the ten largest hold less than 8%. Sequencing was carried out using blood. The receptors originated from a woman in her late teens or twenties in good health.

The gene calls are TRBV12-3 or TRBV12-4 and TRBJ1-1, with unresolved D. V was clipped by 2 bases and J by 0 bases, with 13 bases between them. The CDR3 runs to 16 residues. Here the CDR3 reads CASSLSPIQVNTEAFF. CDR3 sequence (DNA): TGTGCCAGCAGTTTATCCCCAATACAAGTGAACACTGAAGCTTTCTTT.

The table lists this clonotype with a count of one. This may stem from a read error, because a much larger clone lies one nucleotide away. V is TRBV20-1 and J is TRBJ1-5, with D hard to call. The CDR3 runs 12 residues. With 0 bases removed from V and 3 bases from J, the gap between germline ends came to 3 bases. Germline CDR1 is DFQATT and CDR2 is SNEGSKA (reference sequence). The CDR3 sequence is CSAREINQPQHF. Written as DNA, the CDR3 is TGCAGTGCTAGAGAGATCAATCAGCCCCAGCATTTT.

This clonotype was picked up a small number of times. CDR3 nucleotides: TGTGCCAGCAGTTTAGCGGTTAGCGGGGGATTCTCCTACGAGCAGTACTTC. It yields the protein CASSLAVSGGFSYEQYF. The V call is TRBV12-3 or TRBV12-4, the J call TRBJ2-7, with TRBD2 matching over 9 bases. The CDR3 contains 17 residues. With 0 bases clipped from V and 0 bases from J, the junction kept 6 bases outside the gene matches.

This chain links TRBV5-1 with TRBJ2-1; D is perhaps TRBD1 (8 bases). The CDR3 covers 15 residues. CDR1 is SGHRS, CDR2 YFSETQ, per germline. V lost 4 bases, J lost 7 bases, and 18 bases lay in between. This chain's CDR3 is CASSPTGEGMNEQFF. CDR3 DNA: TGCGCCAGCAGCCCGACAGGGGAGGGCATGAATGAGCAGTTCTTC.

This clonotype has a handful of counts. The rearrangement joins TRBV20-1 to TRBJ2-3; 13 bases align to TRBD2. V lost 5 bases, J lost 9 bases, and 8 bases stayed unmatched. Germline V gene lookup returns CDR1 DFQATT and CDR2 SNEGSKA (reference sequence). The CDR3 has 14 amino acids. The CDR3 is CSAGRTSGGLTQYF. DNA for the CDR3: TGCAGTGCTGGTCGGACTAGCGGGGGCTTAACGCAGTATTTT.

CDR3 in amino acids: CASSRGDRVTEAFF. Written as DNA, the CDR3 is TGTGCCAGCAGTCGGGGCGACAGGGTCACTGAAGCTTTCTTT. This chain connects TRBV27 to TRBJ1-1, with 7 bases aligning to TRBD1. Germline CDR1 is MNHEY and CDR2 is SMNVEV (reference sequence). This CDR3 is built from 14 residues. The junction had 7 bases not matched to a gene; V was cut back by 5 bases and J by 4 bases.

This clonotype came up a few times. J is TRBJ1-6 and V is TRBV6-5, with 7 nucleotides matching TRBD1. Germline values: CDR1 MNHEY, CDR2 SVGAGI. Germline trimming cut 9 bases from V and 5 bases from J; bases unmatched to any gene: 7. The CDR3 contains 14 residues. The CDR3 is CASRRDSNNSPLHF. Here the CDR3 DNA reads TGTGCCAGTCGACGGGACAGCAATAATTCACCCCTCCACTTT.

This clonotype was recorded once. The chain carries TRBV12-3 or TRBV12-4 and TRBJ1-3; D might be TRBD1 (6 bases). The CDR3 is 15 residues long. V was clipped by 7 bases and J by 4 bases, with 17 bases between them. The CDR3 DNA reads as TGTGCCAGCATATTAGGATCCGGACAGGGAAACACCATATATTTT. Protein sequence: CASILGSGQGNTIYF.